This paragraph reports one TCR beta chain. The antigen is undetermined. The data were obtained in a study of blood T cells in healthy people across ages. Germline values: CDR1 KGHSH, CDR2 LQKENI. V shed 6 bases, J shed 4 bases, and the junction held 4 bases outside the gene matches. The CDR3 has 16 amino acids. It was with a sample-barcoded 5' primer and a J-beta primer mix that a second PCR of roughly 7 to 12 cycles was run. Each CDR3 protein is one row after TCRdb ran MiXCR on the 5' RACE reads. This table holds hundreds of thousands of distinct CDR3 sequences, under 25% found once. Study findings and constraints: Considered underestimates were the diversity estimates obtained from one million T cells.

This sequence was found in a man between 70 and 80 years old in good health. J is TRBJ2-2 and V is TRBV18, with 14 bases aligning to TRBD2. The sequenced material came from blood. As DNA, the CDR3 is TGTGCCAGCTCCCCGGGACTAGCGGGAGTCACCGGGGAGCTGTTTTTT. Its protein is CASSPGLAGVTGELFF.